The entry below describes one T cell receptor beta chain. These data are taken from a study of T cell responses to AZD1222 COVID-19 vaccine. V gave up 0 bases and J gave up 2 bases, with 3 bases separating them. CDR1 SGHRS and CDR2 YFSETQ come from the germline V gene. The CDR3 length is 12 residues. Method: immunoSEQ multiplex PCR; TCRdb's copy keeps in-frame clones and lacks some. The sample consists of approximately 120,000 clones, approximately 88% of them appearing once. The genes are TRBV5-1 and TRBJ2-7, with no clear D. The sample consisted of peripheral blood, taken on day 0 of AZD1222 vaccination. The clonotype was recovered from an adult in good health. The CDR3 reads CASSLVPYEQYF. The CDR3 region has the DNA TGCGCCAGCAGCTTGGTCCCCTACGAGCAGTACTTC. Supplemented by reference TRBV5-1 and TRBJ2-7, the full variable domain reads KAGVTQTPRYLIKTRGQQVTLSCSPISGHRSVSWYQQTPGQGLQFLFEYFSETQRNKGNFPGRFSGRQFSNSRSEMNVSTLELGDSALYLCASSLVPYEQYFGPGTRLTVT.